This T cell receptor (beta chain) was observed in a study of CD8+ T cells in alopecia areata. Regarding treatment: oral pan-JAK inhibitor, 5-10 mg twice daily. CD4+ and CD8+ T cells were sorted from PBMCs. The CDR3 covers 15 residues. V lost 1 base to trimming and J lost 0 bases; unmatched junction nucleotides: 3. CDR1 GTSNPN and CDR2 SVGIG come from the germline V gene (reference sequence). Sequencing templates came from extracted RNA that was reverse transcribed into cDNA. Repertoires were generated with immunoSEQ multiplex PCR, while TCRdb's copy carries only in-frame clones and drops some. In the table there are 150,000 to 200,000 clones, roughly 60% of which are singletons.

This sequence originates from a human donor with alopecia areata. The chain couples TRBV30 to TRBJ2-3; TRBD2 matches at 8 bases. Sequenced here: CD4+ T cells sorted from blood, sampled around week 49, from a patient treated with tofacitinib. The CDR3 coding sequence is TGTGCCTGGAGTGGTAGCGGGGTTAGCACAGATACGCAGTATTTT. Encoded protein: CAWSGSGVSTDTQYF.